The clone carrying this T cell receptor (beta chain) was counted between two and nine times. Its cognate antigen is unknown. Deletions cut 6 bases from V and 1 base from J, with 15 bases between. The germline V gene encodes CDR1 MNHEY and CDR2 SVGAGI. The CDR3 has 15 residues. Unique-molecular-identifier-tagged TCR beta cDNA libraries were used. T cells numbering about 1 to 10 million gave rise to 400,000 to 550,000 cDNA molecules. TCRdb used MiXCR to reprocess the PCR reads, holding one entry per CDR3 protein. The sample consists of approximately 350,000 distinct CDR3 sequences, roughly 30% of them appearing once. The data stem from a study of post-analysis software for immune sequencing data. About the research overall: The study covered relapsing-remitting, secondary progressive and progressive-relapsing courses of multiple sclerosis. Study-level findings and limits: Patients showed TRBV5-6, TRBV5-1 and TRBV20-1 among several TRBV segments more frequent than in controls. Clustering by F measure revealed strong co-clustering among samples prepared together in one batch. Controls showed significantly higher normalized Chao1 diversity than did multiple sclerosis patients.

The chain recombines TRBV6-5 with TRBJ1-1, with D hard to call. The sequence derives from a girl aged 10 to 17 with multiple sclerosis. Material: blood. This CDR3 reads CASRILNEGNTEAFF. DNA of the CDR3: TGTGCCAGCAGAATTCTTAACGAGGGGAACACTGAAGCTTTCTTT.